This T cell receptor (beta chain) was captured by sequencing in a study of T cell responses to AZD1222 COVID-19 vaccine. Study-level background: Second doses that came at about 4 or about 12 weeks were put together.

Points on this clone: The antigen is undetermined.

Assay: immunoSEQ multiplex PCR; the TCRdb copy retains only in-frame clones and omits some. This sample has 100,000 to 150,000 clones, with approximately 93% found just once. Study conclusions and caveats: There were repertoire samples only from the period after the peak T cell response. Only five to seven individuals given AZD1222 were seropositive at baseline. In a largely white British group with more females than males, clonal diversity was possibly underestimated.

J lost 2 bases, V lost 4 bases, and 5 bases had no gene match. The CDR3 totals 15 residues. From germline, CDR1 is MNHEY and CDR2 SMNVEV (reference sequence). This TCR was sampled from an adult in good health. This sequence joins TRBV27 and TRBJ2-3; 8 bases line up with TRBD2. The sample here was peripheral blood, taken on day 0 of AZD1222 vaccination. The CDR3 DNA reads TGTGCCAGCAGTTCGGGCGGGAGGTCCACAGATACGCAGTATTTT. Protein product: CASSSGGRSTDTQYF.